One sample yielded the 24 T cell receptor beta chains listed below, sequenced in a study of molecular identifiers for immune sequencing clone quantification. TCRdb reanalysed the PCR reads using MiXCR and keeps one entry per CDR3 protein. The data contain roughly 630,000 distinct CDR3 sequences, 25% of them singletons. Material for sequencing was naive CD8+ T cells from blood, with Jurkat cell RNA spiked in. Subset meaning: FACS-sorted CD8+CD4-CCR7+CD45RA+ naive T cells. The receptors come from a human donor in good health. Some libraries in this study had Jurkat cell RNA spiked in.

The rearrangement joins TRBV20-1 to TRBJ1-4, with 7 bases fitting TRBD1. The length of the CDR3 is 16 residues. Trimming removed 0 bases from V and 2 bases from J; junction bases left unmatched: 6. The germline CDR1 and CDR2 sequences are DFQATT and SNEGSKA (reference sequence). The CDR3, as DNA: TGCAGTGCTAGAGAGGAGGGGGCGGTGACTAATGAAAAACTGTTTTTT. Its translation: CSAREEGAVTNEKLFF.

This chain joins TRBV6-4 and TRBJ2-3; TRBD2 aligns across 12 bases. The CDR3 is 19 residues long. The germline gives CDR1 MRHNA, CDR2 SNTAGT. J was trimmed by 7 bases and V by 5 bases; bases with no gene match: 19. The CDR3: CASSPISTSGGNMVNTQYF. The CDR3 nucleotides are TGTGCCAGCAGTCCTATTTCGACTAGCGGGGGTAACATGGTAAATACGCAGTATTTT.

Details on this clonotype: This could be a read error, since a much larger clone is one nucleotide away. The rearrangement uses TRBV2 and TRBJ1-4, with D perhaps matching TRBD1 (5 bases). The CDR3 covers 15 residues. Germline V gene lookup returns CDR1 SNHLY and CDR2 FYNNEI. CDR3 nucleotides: TGTGCCAGCAGTGGGTTGGGGACGACTAATGAAAAACTGCTTTTT. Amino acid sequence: CASSGLGTTNEKLLF. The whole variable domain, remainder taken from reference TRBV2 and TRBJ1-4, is EPEVTQTPSHQVTQMGQEVILRCVPISNHLYFYWYRQILGQKVEFLVSFYNNEISEKSEIFDDQFSVERPDGSNFTLKIRSTKLEDSAMYFCASSGLGTTNEKLLFGSGTQLSVL.

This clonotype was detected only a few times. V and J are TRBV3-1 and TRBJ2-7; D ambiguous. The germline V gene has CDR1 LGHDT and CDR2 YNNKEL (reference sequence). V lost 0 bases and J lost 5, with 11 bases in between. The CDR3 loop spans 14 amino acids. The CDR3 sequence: CASSQDVRGDEQYF. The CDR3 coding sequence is TGTGCCAGCAGCCAAGATGTGCGTGGGGACGAGCAGTACTTC.

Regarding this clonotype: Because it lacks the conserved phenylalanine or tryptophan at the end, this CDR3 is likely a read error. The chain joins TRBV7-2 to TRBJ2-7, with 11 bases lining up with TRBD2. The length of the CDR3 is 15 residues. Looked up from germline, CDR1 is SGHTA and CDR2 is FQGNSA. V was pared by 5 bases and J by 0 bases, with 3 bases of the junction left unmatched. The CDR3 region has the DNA TGTGCCAGCAGCATTAGCGGGAGGGGCTCCTACGAGCAGTACTCC. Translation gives CASSISGRGSYEQYS.

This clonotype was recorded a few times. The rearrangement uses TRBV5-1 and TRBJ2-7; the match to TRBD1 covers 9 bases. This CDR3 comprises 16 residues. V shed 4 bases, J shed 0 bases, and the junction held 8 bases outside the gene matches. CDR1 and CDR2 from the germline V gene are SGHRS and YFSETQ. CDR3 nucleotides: TGCGCCAGCAGCCAGACAGGGGGATCATACTCCTACGAGCAGTACTTC. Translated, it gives CASSQTGGSYSYEQYF.

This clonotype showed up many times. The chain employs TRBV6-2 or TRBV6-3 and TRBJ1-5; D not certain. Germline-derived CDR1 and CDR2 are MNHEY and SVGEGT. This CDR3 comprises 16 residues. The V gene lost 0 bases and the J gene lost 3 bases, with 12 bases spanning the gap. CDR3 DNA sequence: TGTGCCAGCAGTTACTCGTCACAGAGCATCAATCAGCCCCAGCATTTT. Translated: CASSYSSQSINQPQHF.

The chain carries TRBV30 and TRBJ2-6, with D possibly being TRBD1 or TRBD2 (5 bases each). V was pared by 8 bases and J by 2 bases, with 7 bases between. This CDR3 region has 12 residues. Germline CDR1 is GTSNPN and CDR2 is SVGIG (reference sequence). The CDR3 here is CALGAGANVLTF. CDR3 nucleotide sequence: TGTGCCCTGGGGGCTGGGGCCAACGTCCTGACTTTC. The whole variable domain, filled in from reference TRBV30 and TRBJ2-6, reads SQTIHQWPATLVQPVGSPLSLECTVEGTSNPNLYWYRQAAGRGLQLLFYSVGIGQISSEVPQNLSASRPQDRQFILSSKKLLLSDSGFYLCALGAGANVLTFGAGSRLTVL.

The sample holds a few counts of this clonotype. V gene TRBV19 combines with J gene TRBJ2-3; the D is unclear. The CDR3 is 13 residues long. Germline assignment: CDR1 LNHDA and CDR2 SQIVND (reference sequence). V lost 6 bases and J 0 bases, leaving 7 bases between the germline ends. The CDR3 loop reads CASRLTSTDTQYF. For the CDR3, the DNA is TGTGCCAGTAGACTGACCAGCACAGATACGCAGTATTTT. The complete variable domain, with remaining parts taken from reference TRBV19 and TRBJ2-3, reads DGGITQSPKYLFRKEGQNVTLSCEQNLNHDAMYWYRQDPGQGLRLIYYSQIVNDFQKGDIAEGYSVSREKKESFPLTVTSAQKNPTAFYLCASRLTSTDTQYFGPGTRLTVL.

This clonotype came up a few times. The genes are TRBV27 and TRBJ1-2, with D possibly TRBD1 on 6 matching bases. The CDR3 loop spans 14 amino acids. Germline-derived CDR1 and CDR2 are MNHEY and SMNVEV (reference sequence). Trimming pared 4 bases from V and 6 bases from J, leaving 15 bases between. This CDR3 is CASSYQGQTNGYTF. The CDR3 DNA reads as TGTGCCAGCAGTTATCAGGGGCAGACGAATGGCTACACCTTC.

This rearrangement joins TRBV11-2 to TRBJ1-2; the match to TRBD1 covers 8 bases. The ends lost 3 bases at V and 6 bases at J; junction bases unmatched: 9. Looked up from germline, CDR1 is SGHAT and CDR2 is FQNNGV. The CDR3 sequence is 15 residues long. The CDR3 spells CASSFQGANRDGYTF. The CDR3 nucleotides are TGTGCCAGCAGCTTCCAGGGGGCTAATAGAGATGGCTACACCTTC.

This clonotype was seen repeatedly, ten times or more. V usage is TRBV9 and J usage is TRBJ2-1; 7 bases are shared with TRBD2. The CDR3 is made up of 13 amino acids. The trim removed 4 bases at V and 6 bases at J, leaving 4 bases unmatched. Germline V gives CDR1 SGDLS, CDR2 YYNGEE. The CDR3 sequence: CASSPRLANEQFF. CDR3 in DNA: TGTGCCAGCAGCCCGCGACTAGCCAATGAGCAGTTCTTC.

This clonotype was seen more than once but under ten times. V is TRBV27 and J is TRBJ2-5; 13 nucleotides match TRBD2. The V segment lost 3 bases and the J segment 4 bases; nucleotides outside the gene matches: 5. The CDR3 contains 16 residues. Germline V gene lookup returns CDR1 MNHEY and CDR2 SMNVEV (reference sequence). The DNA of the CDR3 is TGTGCCAGCAGTTTCCGACTAGCGGGGGGAAGAGAGACCCAGTACTTC. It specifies CASSFRLAGGRETQYF.

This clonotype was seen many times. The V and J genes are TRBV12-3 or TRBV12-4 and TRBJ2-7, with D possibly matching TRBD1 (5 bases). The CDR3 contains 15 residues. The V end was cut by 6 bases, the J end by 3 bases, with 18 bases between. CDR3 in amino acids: CASSPPRQYGYEQYF. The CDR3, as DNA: TGTGCCAGCAGCCCCCCCCGACAGTACGGCTACGAGCAGTACTTC.

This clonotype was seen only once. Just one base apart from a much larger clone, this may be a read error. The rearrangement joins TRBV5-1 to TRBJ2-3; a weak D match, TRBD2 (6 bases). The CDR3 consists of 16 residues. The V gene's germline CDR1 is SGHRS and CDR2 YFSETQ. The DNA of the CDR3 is TGCGCCGGCAGCTTGGTTGAGGGAGGCGTGACAGATACGCAGTATTTT. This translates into CAGSLVEGGVTDTQYF.

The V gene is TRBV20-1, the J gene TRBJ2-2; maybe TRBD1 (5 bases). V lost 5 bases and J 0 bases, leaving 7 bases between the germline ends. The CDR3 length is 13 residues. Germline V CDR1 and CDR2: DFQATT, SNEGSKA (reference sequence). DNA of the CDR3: TGCAGTGCTGGGGCAGCGAACACCGGGGAGCTGTTTTTT. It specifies CSAGAANTGELFF.

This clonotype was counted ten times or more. This CDR3 reads CASSRTTGATNEKLFF. The CDR3 nucleotides are TGCGCCAGCAGCCGAACAACGGGGGCAACTAATGAAAAACTGTTTTTT. This sequence joins TRBV4-1 and TRBJ1-4, with D possibly matching TRBD1 (5 bases). Looked up from germline, CDR1 is MGHRA and CDR2 is YSYEKL. This CDR3 contains 16 residues. V was trimmed by 4 bases and J by 0 bases, leaving 12 bases between them.

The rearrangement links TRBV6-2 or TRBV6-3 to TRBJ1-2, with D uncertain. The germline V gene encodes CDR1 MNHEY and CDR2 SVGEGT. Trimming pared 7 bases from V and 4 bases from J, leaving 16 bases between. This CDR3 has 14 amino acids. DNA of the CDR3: TGTGCCAGCACACGCGATCTTACTTTCTATGGCTACACCTTC. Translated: CASTRDLTFYGYTF.

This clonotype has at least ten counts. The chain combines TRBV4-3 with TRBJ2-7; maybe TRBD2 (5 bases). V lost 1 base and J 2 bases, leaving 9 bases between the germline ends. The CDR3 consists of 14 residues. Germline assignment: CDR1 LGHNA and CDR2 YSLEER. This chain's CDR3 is CASSQGTPPYEQYF. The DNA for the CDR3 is TGCGCCAGCAGCCAAGGGACTCCTCCCTACGAGCAGTACTTC.

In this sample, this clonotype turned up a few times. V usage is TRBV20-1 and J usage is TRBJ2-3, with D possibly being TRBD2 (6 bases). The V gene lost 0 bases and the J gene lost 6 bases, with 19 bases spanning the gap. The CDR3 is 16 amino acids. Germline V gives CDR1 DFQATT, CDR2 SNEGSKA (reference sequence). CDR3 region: CSARDLGGVRSDTQYF. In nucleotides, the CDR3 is TGCAGTGCTAGAGATCTCGGGGGAGTGAGGAGCGATACGCAGTATTTT.

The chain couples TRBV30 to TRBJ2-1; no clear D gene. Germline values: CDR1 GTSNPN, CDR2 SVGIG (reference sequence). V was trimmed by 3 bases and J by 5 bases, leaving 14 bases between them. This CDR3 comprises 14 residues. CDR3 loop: CAWRTLSSNNEQFF. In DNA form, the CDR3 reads TGTGCCTGGAGGACCTTATCCTCGAACAATGAGCAGTTCTTC. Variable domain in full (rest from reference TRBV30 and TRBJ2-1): SQTIHQWPATLVQPVGSPLSLECTVEGTSNPNLYWYRQAAGRGLQLLFYSVGIGQISSEVPQNLSASRPQDRQFILSSKKLLLSDSGFYLCAWRTLSSNNEQFFGPGTRLTVL.

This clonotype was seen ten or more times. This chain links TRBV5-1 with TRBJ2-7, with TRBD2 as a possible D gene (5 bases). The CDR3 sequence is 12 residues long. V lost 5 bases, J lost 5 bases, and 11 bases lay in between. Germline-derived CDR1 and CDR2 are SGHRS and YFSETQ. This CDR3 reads CASSPDGDEQYF. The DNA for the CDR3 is TGCGCCAGCAGTCCGGACGGGGACGAGCAGTACTTC.

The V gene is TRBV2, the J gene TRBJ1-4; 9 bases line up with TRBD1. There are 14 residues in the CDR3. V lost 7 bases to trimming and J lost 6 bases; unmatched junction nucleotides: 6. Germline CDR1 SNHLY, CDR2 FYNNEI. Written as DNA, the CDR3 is TGTGCCAGCATCTCGGGACAGGGAGATGAAAAACTGTTTTTT. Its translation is CASISGQGDEKLFF.

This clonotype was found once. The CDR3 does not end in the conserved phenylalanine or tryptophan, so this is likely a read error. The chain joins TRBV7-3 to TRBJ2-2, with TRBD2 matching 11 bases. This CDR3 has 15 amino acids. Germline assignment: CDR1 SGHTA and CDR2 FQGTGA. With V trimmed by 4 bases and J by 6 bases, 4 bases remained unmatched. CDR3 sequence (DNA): TGTGCCAGCAGCTATCTAGCGGGAGGATCCGGGGAGCTGTTTCTT. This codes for CASSYLAGGSGELFL.